This T cell receptor beta chain appears in the sequencing data of a study of immune evolution from preneoplasia to lung adenocarcinoma. The assay was immunoSEQ multiplex PCR, and TCRdb's table has in-frame clones only and misses some. The data contain about 3,600 clones, around 80% of them singletons. Sequencing was done on a sample of FFPE adjacent normal lung tissue. The clonotype originates from a person aged 60-80 years with lung adenocarcinoma.

CDR3 loop: CASSLTDGAEETQYF. CDR3 sequence (DNA): TGTGCCAGCTCATTGACCGACGGGGCTGAAGAGACCCAGTACTTC. V is TRBV18 and J is TRBJ2-5; D may be TRBD1 or TRBD2 (5 bases each). Trimming pared 5 bases from V and 3 bases from J, leaving 16 bases between. Germline loops: CDR1 KGHSH, CDR2 LQKENI. The CDR3 has 15 amino acids. The full variable domain, completed using reference TRBV18 and TRBJ2-5, is NAGVMQNPRHLVRRRGQEARLRCSPMKGHSHVYWYRQLPEEGLKFMVYLQKENIIDESGMPKERFSAEFPKEGPSILRIQQVVRGDSAAYFCASSLTDGAEETQYFGPGTRLLVL.